Sequencing of this T cell receptor (beta chain) was carried out in a study of tumor and adjacent non-tumor tissue in lung cancer. Study-wide results and limits: Significantly higher TCR diversity was found in tumor than normal lung. In normal lung, the top 100 clones were significantly more dominant than in tumor.

A modified ARM-PCR protocol with three rounds of nested PCR amplified TCRbeta. From the multiplex PCR reads, TCRdb called clonotypes with MiXCR, one entry per CDR3 protein. The profile shows 120,000 or so distinct CDR3 sequences, under 90% of them singletons. The CDR3 totals 14 residues. This clonotype is a singleton in its sample. Its antigen is currently unknown. The conserved final phenylalanine or tryptophan is absent from the CDR3, which likely points to a read error. RNA was extracted from bulk tissue without any cell sorting. The receptor's source is a man aged 65 to 85 with non-small cell lung cancer. V and J are TRBV12-3 or TRBV12-4 and TRBJ2-1; 11 bases fit TRBD2. Sequenced material: lung tumor tissue. The CDR3 is CASSLAGGLDEQFC. The CDR3 DNA sequence: TGCGCCAGCAGTCTAGCGGGGGGCTTGGATGAGCAGTTCTGC.